The T cell receptor beta chain described here comes from a study of T cells in Graves' hyperthyroidism and ophthalmopathy. Study-wide background: The authors collected peripheral blood at initial diagnosis, before any treatment. Study findings and constraints: Ophthalmopathy stood apart from stable hyperthyroidism in a 13 V-J model.

Researchers took RNA transcripts and amplified the TCR beta CDR3 regions from them. Initially, a first-round RT-PCR of the TCR CDR3 employed the HTBI primer set. MiXCR, applied by TCRdb to the multiplex PCR reads, yields one record per CDR3 protein. The sample comprises roughly 700,000 distinct CDR3 sequences, roughly 17% of which are singletons, and 15% to 19% rests with the top ten. The study defined stable Graves' hyperthyroidism as no ophthalmopathy progression within 18 months. This clonotype has just a few counts. What it binds is unknown. The CDR3 extends over 21 amino acids. The V segment lost 6 bases and the J segment 0 bases; nucleotides outside the gene matches: 17. The germline V gene has CDR1 ENHRY and CDR2 SYGVKD.

The material sequenced was blood. The V gene is TRBV10-3, the J gene TRBJ2-3; 14 bases match TRBD2. The origin of this receptor is a man aged 50-59 years with Graves' hyperthyroidism. The DNA for the CDR3 is TGTGCCATCAGCCACCACGGGACTAGCGGGAGAAGCTATGGGAGCACAGATACGCAGTATTTT. This translates into CAISHHGTSGRSYGSTDTQYF.